This T cell receptor (beta chain) emerged from a study of blood T cell repertoires in COVID-19. Study-wide background: Donors in the United States, Italy and Spain gave samples during acute or convalescent COVID-19.

In the authors' workflow: Estimates of nucleated cell counts were drawn from the amplification of reference gene primers. Data came from immunoSEQ multiplex PCR; TCRdb stores just in-frame clones and leaves some out. The DNA gave D and trimming, while V, J and clone size come from that table. The data hold under 300,000 clones, with around four fifths observed a single time. The CDR3 totals 12 residues. The germline CDR1 and CDR2 sequences are KGHDR and SFDVKD. V shed 4 bases and J shed 8 bases, with 8 bases lying between them. The source is a man younger than 40 who had recovered from COVID-19. The chain links TRBV24-1 to TRBJ2-1; a weak D match, TRBD1 (6 bases). The specimen was peripheral blood. The CDR3 sequence is CATSDYRDEQFF. The CDR3 DNA reads as TGTGCCACCAGTGACTACAGGGATGAGCAGTTCTTC.